Listed here are 29 T cell receptor beta chains from one sample, sequenced in a study of shared clonotypes between healthy human individuals. This table comes from immunoSEQ multiplex PCR, and its TCRdb copy is limited to in-frame clones, with some not included. The sample yields about 2.3 million clones, over 85% seen once. The sample consisted of naive CD4+ T cells from PBMCs. Specified subset: CD45RA+ positively selected. The receptors come from a man aged 18 to 30 in good health. Some clones in this sample may be carry-over from other donors' samples.

The genes are TRBV2 and TRBJ2-5, with 8 bases that match TRBD1. CDR1 SNHLY and CDR2 FYNNEI come from the germline V gene. V was pared by 10 bases and J by 5 bases, with 15 bases of the junction left unmatched. CDR3 size: 15 residues. The CDR3 loop reads CATKDRVYGRETQYF. CDR3 nucleotide sequence: TGTGCCACAAAGGACAGGGTCTATGGTCGGGAGACCCAGTACTTC.

The chain couples TRBV5-6 to TRBJ1-1; D is undetermined. With 1 base removed from V and 4 bases from J, the gap between germline ends came to 14 bases. There are 15 residues in the CDR3. Germline V gene sequence: CDR1 SGHDT, CDR2 YYEEEE. The CDR3 region has the DNA TGTGCCAGCAGCTTGAATTTCTTCCCTACCACTGAAGCTTTCTTT. It codes for CASSLNFFPTTEAFF.

This clone was seen only once. The CDR3 loop is CASSYVGLAKNIQYF. The CDR3 DNA follows: TGTGCCAGCAGTTACGTCGGCCTAGCCAAAAACATTCAGTACTTC. The chain employs TRBV6-5 and TRBJ2-4; no clear D. The germline V gene encodes CDR1 MNHEY and CDR2 SVGAGI. This CDR3 spans 15 amino acids. With 2 bases removed from V and 0 bases from J, the gap between germline ends came to 8 bases.

On this clone: This clone may be a read error of a much larger clone one base away. This CDR3 is also generated by other DNA sequences in the sample. For the CDR3, the DNA is TGTGCCAGCAGCCAGGGACCGAACACTGAAGCTTTCTTT. Its protein product is CASSQGPNTEAFF. V gene TRBV14 combines with J gene TRBJ1-1; tentatively, D is TRBD1 (5 bases). Germline V CDR1 and CDR2: SGHDN, FVKESK. There are 13 residues in the CDR3. Trimming took off 3 bases at V and 1 base at J, with 6 bases between the two ends.

The count of this clone is one. The chain uses TRBV6-5 and TRBJ2-3; no clear D gene. Deletions cut 6 bases from V and 7 bases from J, with 11 bases between. This CDR3 has 12 residues. CDR1 and CDR2 from the germline V gene are MNHEY and SVGAGI. CDR3 nucleotides: TGTGCCAGCAGCAACGGAATGAATACGCAGTATTTT. Its translation: CASSNGMNTQYF.

V is TRBV12-1 and J is TRBJ1-4. TRBV12-1 corresponds to a pseudogene. The CDR3 covers 16 residues. CDR3 in DNA: TGTGCCAGCAGCTTCCCCCTGGGGGCAACTAATGAAAAACTGTTTTTT. As protein: CASSFPLGATNEKLFF.

This chain joins TRBV5-1 and TRBJ2-5, with TRBD2 matching 13 bases. V lost 6 bases, J lost 4 bases, and 9 bases stayed unmatched. Germline V gene data show CDR1 as SGHRS and CDR2 as YFSETQ. This CDR3 region has 16 residues. The CDR3 nucleotides read TGCGCCAGCATTCGCGGGACTAGCGGGATGGGAGAGACCCAGTACTTC. Protein: CASIRGTSGMGETQYF. The entire variable domain, with the rest obtained from reference TRBV5-1 and TRBJ2-5, is as follows: KAGVTQTPRYLIKTRGQQVTLSCSPISGHRSVSWYQQTPGQGLQFLFEYFSETQRNKGNFPGRFSGRQFSNSRSEMNVSTLELGDSALYLCASIRGTSGMGETQYFGPGTRLLVL.

The gene calls are TRBV6-4 and TRBJ2-3; D uncertain. This CDR3 contains 13 residues. V lost 6 bases to trimming and J lost 5 bases, with 12 bases between them. Per the germline V gene, CDR1 is MRHNA and CDR2 is SNTAGT. CDR3 sequence: CASRRVDGDTQYF. Here the CDR3 DNA reads TGTGCCAGCAGAAGGGTGGACGGAGATACGCAGTATTTT.

The rearrangement joins TRBV5-5 to TRBJ1-2; D may be TRBD1 (5 bases). The germline CDR1 and CDR2 sequences are SGHKS and YYEKEE (reference sequence). This CDR3 comprises 15 residues. V gave up 0 bases and J gave up 0 bases, with 9 bases separating them. Here the CDR3 reads CASSLGQGTNYGYTF. The CDR3 DNA reads as TGTGCCAGCAGCTTGGGGCAGGGCACTAACTATGGCTACACCTTC. Full variable domain (outside the CDR3, taken from reference TRBV5-5 and TRBJ1-2): DAGVTQSPTHLIKTRGQQVTLRCSPISGHKSVSWYQQVLGQGPQFIFQYYEKEERGRGNFPDRFSARQFPNYSSELNVNALLLGDSALYLCASSLGQGTNYGYTFGSGTRLTVV.

CDR3 protein: CASSLSVGYTGELFF. In DNA form, the CDR3 reads TGTGCCAGCAGTTTATCGGTTGGGTACACCGGGGAGCTGTTTTTT. The V and J genes are TRBV27 and TRBJ2-2; D ambiguous. V lost 0 bases to trimming and J lost 3 bases, with 8 bases between them. Germline V lookup: CDR1 MNHEY, CDR2 SMNVEV (reference sequence). The CDR3 has 15 amino acids.

This sequence joins TRBV5-1 and TRBJ2-4; no clear D gene. V gave up 6 bases and J gave up 3 bases, with 13 bases separating them. Germline values: CDR1 SGHRS, CDR2 YFSETQ. This CDR3 is 14 amino acids long. The DNA for the CDR3 is TGCGCCAGCACAGATGTCCAGAGCAAAAACATTCAGTACTTC. As protein: CASTDVQSKNIQYF.

This sequence joins TRBV29-1 and TRBJ2-1, with 8 bases aligning to TRBD2. Trimming took 3 bases from V and 3 from J; bases not matched to a gene: 4. In germline, CDR1 is SQVTM, CDR2 ANQGSEA. The CDR3 is 14 amino acids. The CDR3 bases are TGCAGCGTTGATAGGGCGGGAGGCTACAATGAGCAGTTCTTC. Translating it yields CSVDRAGGYNEQFF.

This chain joins TRBV5-1 and TRBJ2-6, with 7 bases matching TRBD1. Germline V CDR1 and CDR2: SGHRS, YFSETQ. CDR3 length: 16 residues. Germline trimming cut 5 bases from V and 1 base from J; bases unmatched to any gene: 6. The CDR3 sequence is CASREVQGSGANVLTF. CDR3 DNA: TGCGCCAGCAGGGAGGTACAGGGGTCTGGGGCCAACGTCCTGACTTTC.

Only one count was recorded for this clone. The gene calls are TRBV10-1 and TRBJ2-7, with 12 bases lining up with TRBD2. V gave up 3 bases and J gave up 3 bases; unmatched junction bases: 9. This CDR3 region has 17 residues. The germline gives CDR1 WNHNN, CDR2 SYGVQD (reference sequence). The CDR3 bases are TGCGCCAGCAGTGACCTCAGGACTAGCGGGACCCTCTACGAGCAGTACTTC. It encodes CASSDLRTSGTLYEQYF.

This rearrangement joins TRBV11-2 to TRBJ2-1; D unclear. Germline V gene data show CDR1 as SGHAT and CDR2 as FQNNGV. The CDR3 consists of 14 residues. Trimming cost V 4 bases and J 2 bases, with 9 bases left between them. This CDR3 is CASSSPTAYNEQFF. CDR3 bases: TGTGCCAGCAGCTCCCCCACGGCCTACAATGAGCAGTTCTTC.

This clone appeared a few times. The chain is built from TRBV9 and TRBJ1-1, with unresolved D. The CDR3 loop spans 13 amino acids. Germline loops: CDR1 SGDLS, CDR2 YYNGEE. The germline V and J ends were trimmed by 2 bases and 2 bases, with 7 bases remaining between them. The CDR3 nucleotides are TGTGCCAGCAGCGTCGCACATAACACTGAAGCTTTCTTT. As protein: CASSVAHNTEAFF.

This clone was counted once. The chain recombines TRBV4-1 with TRBJ2-7; a possible D gene is TRBD2 (7 bases). Germline V gives CDR1 MGHRA, CDR2 YSYEKL. The CDR3 extends over 15 amino acids. V dropped 6 bases and J dropped 3 bases, with 18 bases sitting between them. CDR3 amino acids: CASRGGPQSHYEQYF. The CDR3 nucleotides are TGCGCCAGCAGGGGGGGGCCCCAATCCCACTACGAGCAGTACTTC.

The chain is built from TRBV6-5 and TRBJ1-6; D ambiguous. The ends were cut back, 4 bases at V and 9 bases at J, with 16 bases in the middle. CDR3 length: 15 residues. Germline V gene data show CDR1 as MNHEY and CDR2 as SVGAGI. Here the CDR3 reads CASSFLKDLRSPLHF. In DNA form, the CDR3 reads TGTGCCAGCAGTTTTCTGAAGGACCTCCGTTCACCCCTCCACTTT.

This clone showed up just once. The chain uses TRBV7-2 and TRBJ1-5; no clear D gene. CDR1 is SGHTA and CDR2 is FQGNSA in the germline V gene. V was shortened by 5 bases and J by 2 bases, with 16 bases between the two germline ends. This CDR3 has 16 residues. CDR3: CASSTTRKGGNQPQHF. DNA for the CDR3: TGTGCCAGCAGCACCACACGGAAGGGTGGCAATCAGCCCCAGCATTTT.

The chain recombines TRBV14 with TRBJ1-1; 8 nucleotides line up with TRBD1. Looked up from germline, CDR1 is SGHDN and CDR2 is FVKESK. The CDR3 runs to 13 residues. V gave up 2 bases and J gave up 5 bases; unmatched junction bases: 1. CDR3 in DNA: TGTGCCAGCAGCCAAAGACAGGGGACTGAAGCTTTCTTT. Translating it yields CASSQRQGTEAFF.

This clone showed up just once. The gene calls are TRBV18 and TRBJ2-7, with D maybe TRBD1 (5 bases). From germline, CDR1 is KGHSH and CDR2 LQKENI. Trimming took off 6 bases at V and 1 base at J, with 16 bases between the two ends. The CDR3 spans 15 residues. The CDR3 nucleotides are TGTGCCAGCTCGTTGGTACAGGTTGAGTCCTACGAGCAGTACTTC. It translates to CASSLVQVESYEQYF.

The rearrangement uses TRBV9 and TRBJ2-5; perhaps D is TRBD1 or TRBD2 (5 bases each). This CDR3 region has 14 residues. V lost 4 bases to trimming and J lost 5 bases, with 15 bases between them. Looked up from germline, CDR1 is SGDLS and CDR2 is YYNGEE. The chain's CDR3 is CASSLKGTWETQYF. CDR3 bases: TGTGCCAGCAGCCTTAAAGGGACCTGGGAGACCCAGTACTTC.

V usage is TRBV4-1 and J usage is TRBJ2-2; no definite D call. The CDR3 is made up of 15 amino acids. Germline lookup yields CDR1 MGHRA and CDR2 YSYEKL. Trimming stripped 4 bases from V and 4 bases from J, with 13 bases between. CDR3 nucleotide sequence: TGCGCCAGCAGCCCCCCCCTTTGGGGCACCGGGGAGCTGTTTTTT. This gives the protein CASSPPLWGTGELFF.

J is TRBJ2-1 and V is TRBV11-3; 8 bases match TRBD2. CDR3 size: 15 residues. V lost 0 bases and J lost 8; bases outside the gene matches: 6. The germline gives CDR1 SGHNT, CDR2 YENEEA. The CDR3 region has the DNA TGTGCCAGCAGCTTAGAGACGGGAGGGCCTCATGAGCAGTTCTTC. Translated: CASSLETGGPHEQFF. Based on the CDR3 plus reference TRBV11-3 and TRBJ2-1, the full variable domain is EAGVVQSPRYKIIEKKQPVAFWCNPISGHNTLYWYLQNLGQGPELLIRYENEEAVDDSQLPKDRFSAERLKGVDSTLKIQPAELGDSAVYLCASSLETGGPHEQFFGPGTRLTVL.

V and J are TRBV11-2 and TRBJ2-3; 10 nucleotides agree with TRBD2. Germline V CDR1 and CDR2: SGHAT, FQNNGV. This CDR3 region has 15 residues. Trimming removed 5 bases from V and 0 bases from J; junction bases left unmatched: 2. The CDR3 is CASSRAGGSTDTQYF. The CDR3 DNA reads as TGTGCCAGCAGCCGAGCGGGAGGGAGCACAGATACGCAGTATTTT.

The gene calls are TRBV4-2 and TRBJ2-3, with D possibly matching TRBD2 (6 bases). Between the trimmed V and J ends, which lost 3 bases and 5 bases, there was a span of 18 bases. The germline CDR1 and CDR2 sequences are LGHNA and YNFKEQ. There are 16 residues in the CDR3. The CDR3 DNA reads as TGTGCCAGCAGCCATTCCTTTCCGGGGAGGCAAGATACGCAGTATTTT. This encodes CASSHSFPGRQDTQYF.

This clone was counted only a few times. This chain links TRBV29-1 with TRBJ1-5; the D gene is possibly TRBD1 (5 bases). The CDR3 is 14 amino acids. In germline, CDR1 is SQVTM, CDR2 ANQGSEA. The CDR3 coding sequence is TGCAGTGCTGCAGGAGGGGCAGGGAATCAGCCCCAGCATTTT. Encoded protein: CSAAGGAGNQPQHF. Combining the CDR3 with reference TRBV29-1 and TRBJ1-5 gives the whole variable domain SAVISQKPSRDICQRGTSLTIQCQVDSQVTMMFWYRQQPGQSLTLIATANQGSEATYESGFVIDKFPISRPNLTFSTLTVSNMSPEDSSIYLCSAAGGAGNQPQHFGDGTRLSIL.

This clone has a handful of counts. The chain recombines TRBV15 with TRBJ1-4, with a possible D match to TRBD1 (5 bases). V was trimmed by 1 base and J by 5 bases, leaving 14 bases between them. This CDR3 comprises 16 residues. The germline gives CDR1 LNHNV, CDR2 YYDKDF (reference sequence). The CDR3 sequence: CATSRGRGESNEKLFF. In DNA form, the CDR3 reads TGTGCCACCAGCAGAGGGAGGGGAGAGTCGAATGAAAAACTGTTTTTT.

About this clone itself: The same CDR3 is also encoded by other DNA sequences in this sample. The gene calls are TRBV7-3 and TRBJ1-1; tentatively, D is TRBD1 (6 bases). V lost 5 bases to trimming and J lost 1 base, with 8 bases between them. Per germline, CDR1 SGHTA and CDR2 FQGTGA. The CDR3 loop spans 13 amino acids. The CDR3 nucleotides read TGTGCCAGCAGCCAGGACAGGAACACTGAAGCTTTCTTT. Its translation is CASSQDRNTEAFF.